One sample yielded the 29 T cell receptor beta chains listed below, sequenced in a study of CXCR3-negative and CXCR3-positive naive CD8 T cells. Findings and limits, study-wide: Relative to CXCR3-negative naive cells, CXCR3-positive naive cells had more hydrophobic TRB CDR3s.

With UMI labels, 5' RACE was used to prepare the TRB cDNA libraries. TCRdb re-called the 5' RACE reads and catalogs CDR3 proteins one per entry, DNA excluded. Here the sample table reports about 130,000 distinct CDR3 sequences. Their specific antigens are unknown. Source material: naive CXCR3+ CD8+ T cells from blood. As for subset: CD45RO-CCR7+CD27+CD95- naive CD8+ T cells expressing CXCR3 (TNR3+). These receptor sequences come from a human donor in good health. Some clones in this sample may be carry-over from other donors' samples.

The chain is built from TRBV28 and TRBJ1-1; TCRdb's D gene call, TRBD1, goes unchecked for lack of DNA. The CDR3 is 13 amino acids. The V gene's germline CDR1 is MDHEN and CDR2 SYDVKM. This chain's CDR3 is CASSFGAGVEAFF.

The rearrangement links TRBV29-1 to TRBJ2-3; TCRdb returns TRBD2, unconfirmable since there is no DNA. The CDR3 spans 13 residues. Germline V gene data show CDR1 as SQVTM and CDR2 as ANQGSEA. The CDR3 sequence is CSGKLRDSYTQYF.

The rearrangement links TRBV6-6 to TRBJ2-5; no DNA is available, so the TRBD1 call from TCRdb remains unchecked. CDR3 length: 16 amino acids. Germline CDR1 MNHNY, CDR2 SVGAGI (reference sequence). The chain's CDR3 is CASGLRGPAEQETQYF.

The chain combines TRBV29-1 with TRBJ2-7; lacking DNA, the TRBD1 call made by TCRdb goes unchecked. The CDR3 totals 13 residues. Germline V gene lookup returns CDR1 SQVTM and CDR2 ANQGSEA. CDR3 sequence reads: CSVEWGAPGEQYF.

The chain has TRBV7-8 and TRBJ2-1; the TCRdb call, TRBD1, lacks DNA for checking. The CDR3 sequence is 16 residues long. The germline V gene has CDR1 SGHVS and CDR2 FQNEAQ. CDR3 in amino acids: CASSPLNRGMVNEQFF.

This chain joins TRBV20-1 and TRBJ1-5; checking the TCRdb D call of TRBD1 is not possible without DNA. Germline V gene data show CDR1 as DFQATT and CDR2 as SNEGSKA (reference sequence). This CDR3 spans 14 amino acids. The CDR3 spells CSARGGGMSQPQHF.

The rearrangement uses TRBV21-1 and TRBJ2-7; the TCRdb call, TRBD1, lacks DNA for checking. TRBV21-1 is described as a pseudogene. This CDR3 spans 13 amino acids. The chain's CDR3 is CASSKDRGYEQYF.

This CDR3 reads CATSGRQGNQPQHF. The rearrangement joins TRBV15 to TRBJ1-5; the D gene TCRdb calls, TRBD1, cannot be checked with no DNA. Germline CDR1 reads LNHNV; CDR2 reads YYDKDF (reference sequence). The CDR3 consists of 14 residues. Full variable domain (outside the CDR3, taken from reference TRBV15 and TRBJ1-5): DAMVIQNPRYQVTQFGKPVTLSCSQTLNHNVMYWYQQKSSQAPKLLFHYYDKDFNNEADTPDNFQSRRPNTSFCFLDIRSPGLGDTAMYLCATSGRQGNQPQHFGDGTRLSIL.

The J gene is TRBJ2-7, the V gene TRBV6-6. The CDR3 covers 17 residues. CDR1 and CDR2 (germline): MNHNY, SVGAGI (reference sequence). The CDR3 protein is CASSYSDFADGSYEQYF.

CDR3 sequence: CASSPRGLRGETQYF. The rearrangement joins TRBV7-3 to TRBJ2-5; there is no DNA to check the TCRdb D call of TRBD1. The CDR3 extends over 15 amino acids. Germline loops: CDR1 SGHTA, CDR2 FQGTGA.

The chain couples TRBV27 to TRBJ2-3; TCRdb designates TRBD2, a call that cannot be tested without DNA. This CDR3 is 16 amino acids long. CDR1 MNHEY and CDR2 SMNVEV come from the germline V gene (reference sequence). CDR3 residues: CASSWGGLAILGTQYF.

The gene calls are TRBV6-2 or TRBV6-3 and TRBJ1-5. The CDR3 runs to 15 residues. In germline, CDR1 is MNHEY, CDR2 SVGEGT. CDR3 in amino acids: CASSYREYSNQPQHF.

The V and J genes are TRBV30 and TRBJ1-5; no DNA is available, so the TRBD1 call from TCRdb remains unchecked. The CDR3 totals 13 residues. Germline V gene sequence: CDR1 GTSNPN, CDR2 SVGIG (reference sequence). The CDR3 loop is CAWGTGGNQPQHF.

The J gene is TRBJ2-7, the V gene TRBV12-3 or TRBV12-4. This CDR3 region has 14 residues. The CDR3 protein is CASSLESYKAEQYF.

The CDR3: CASSLRAGGVENGYTF. The chain uses TRBV5-1 and TRBJ1-2; checking the TCRdb D call of TRBD1 is not possible without DNA. CDR1 and CDR2 (germline): SGHRS, YFSETQ. The CDR3 is 16 residues long.

V gene TRBV29-1 combines with J gene TRBJ2-5; there is no DNA to check the TCRdb D call of TRBD1. The CDR3 has 14 residues. The germline V gene encodes CDR1 SQVTM and CDR2 ANQGSEA. The CDR3 sequence: CSVVTGWNLETQYF.

This sequence joins TRBV28 and TRBJ2-7. Germline-derived CDR1 and CDR2 are MDHEN and SYDVKM. The CDR3 runs to 13 residues. CDR3: CASSTNWRFEQYF.

This chain uses TRBV6-1 with TRBJ2-1. The CDR3 is 12 amino acids. CDR1 MNHNS and CDR2 SASEGT come from the germline V gene. This CDR3 reads CASSEAVYEQFF.

V and J are TRBV7-9 and TRBJ2-5; TCRdb's D call of TRBD2 is untestable without DNA. Germline values: CDR1 SEHNR, CDR2 FQNEAQ (reference sequence). The CDR3 sequence is 15 residues long. This CDR3 reads CASSPSAGEEETQYF.

The chain employs TRBV7-9 and TRBJ2-7; the D call from TCRdb, TRBD1, cannot be confirmed without DNA. Per germline, CDR1 SEHNR and CDR2 FQNEAQ (reference sequence). The CDR3 covers 15 residues. The CDR3 loop is CASSFRTGTTYEQYF.

V usage is TRBV20-1 and J usage is TRBJ1-1. Germline V lookup: CDR1 DFQATT, CDR2 SNEGSKA (reference sequence). The CDR3 covers 16 residues. CDR3 sequence reads: CSARDLGRRTNTEAFF.

The chain is built from TRBV9 and TRBJ2-1; TCRdb proposes TRBD1, but this gene call is untestable without DNA. CDR1 SGDLS and CDR2 YYNGEE come from the germline V gene. The CDR3 runs 14 residues. CDR3 sequence: CASSAETGFGEQFF.

The chain recombines TRBV5-1 with TRBJ2-7; the D gene TCRdb calls, TRBD2, cannot be checked with no DNA. This CDR3 spans 15 amino acids. Germline assignment: CDR1 SGHRS and CDR2 YFSETQ. The CDR3 loop is CASSLGAGSSYEQYF. The full variable domain, its missing parts supplied by reference TRBV5-1 and TRBJ2-7, is KAGVTQTPRYLIKTRGQQVTLSCSPISGHRSVSWYQQTPGQGLQFLFEYFSETQRNKGNFPGRFSGRQFSNSRSEMNVSTLELGDSALYLCASSLGAGSSYEQYFGPGTRLTVT.

The V call is TRBV7-9, the J call TRBJ2-1; TCRdb returns TRBD1, unconfirmable since there is no DNA. The CDR3 spans 13 residues. Per germline, CDR1 SEHNR and CDR2 FQNEAQ (reference sequence). CDR3 loop: CASRRTGDNEQFF.

The V gene is TRBV14, the J gene TRBJ1-2; TCRdb indicates TRBD1, and absent DNA this call remains unverified. The germline gives CDR1 SGHDN, CDR2 FVKESK. The length of the CDR3 is 17 residues. The chain's CDR3 is CASSQGRQAAFNYGYTF.

The rearrangement links TRBV4-1 to TRBJ2-1; with no DNA, the TCRdb D assignment of TRBD1 cannot be verified. This CDR3 comprises 15 residues. The germline gives CDR1 MGHRA, CDR2 YSYEKL. The CDR3 loop reads CASSQILDRYNEQFF.

The V call is TRBV3-1, the J call TRBJ2-3; the D gene TCRdb calls, TRBD1, cannot be checked with no DNA. Germline CDR1 reads LGHDT; CDR2 reads YNNKEL (reference sequence). The CDR3 contains 17 residues. CDR3 residues: CASSQDWDPGSGFAQYF.

The chain recombines TRBV20-1 with TRBJ2-2; TCRdb outputs TRBD2, but without DNA this stays unchecked. Germline V CDR1 and CDR2: DFQATT, SNEGSKA (reference sequence). There are 12 residues in the CDR3. The CDR3 sequence is CSAPRSGGELFF.

The V and J genes are TRBV7-8 and TRBJ1-6. This CDR3 contains 16 residues. CDR1 SGHVS and CDR2 FQNEAQ come from the germline V gene. CDR3 in amino acids: CASSPGVGNYNSPLHF.